Included here is one TCR beta chain sequence, with context. The sample belongs to a study of blood T cell repertoires in COVID-19. V was cut by 9 bases and J by 2 bases, with 21 bases left in between. This CDR3 has 17 residues. From germline, CDR1 is KGHDR and CDR2 SFDVKD. TCRdb's copy holds only in-frame clones and misses some; the assay was immunoSEQ multiplex PCR. The sample includes more than 150,000 clones, 80% to 90% seen only once; the top ten take roughly 8.2%. The V gene is TRBV24-1, the J gene TRBJ2-2; a weak D match, TRBD2 (5 bases). The specimen sequenced was peripheral blood. The sequence was obtained from a man aged 60-69 years with acute or convalescent COVID-19. CDR3 sequence (DNA): TGTGCCACCTCTGTCGGGATAACTTTAGATAACACCGGGGAGCTGTTTTTT. Translation gives CATSVGITLDNTGELFF.